The entry below gives a single T cell receptor (beta chain) sequence along with its context. No antigen is known for it. This sample is drawn from a study of response to subunit inactivated influenza vaccine. TCRdb analysed the RT-PCR reads with MiXCR anew, one entry per CDR3 protein. The sample lists 590,000 or so distinct CDR3 sequences; around 13% were seen once. Germline assignment: CDR1 KGHDR and CDR2 SFDVKD. Trimming pared 1 base from V and 3 bases from J, leaving 6 bases between. This CDR3 is built from 14 residues. Study-level findings and limits: Each seasonal flu vaccination may recruit only limited new T cells, authors suggested.

This TCR was recovered from a man in his fifties or sixties who received an inactivated influenza vaccine. Sample: PBMCs from blood, taken roughly 15 days before vaccination. V and J are TRBV24-1 and TRBJ1-5; the D is unclear. CDR3 nucleotides: TGTGCCACCAGTGATTTTGGGGACAATCAGCCCCAGCATTTT. Translating it yields CATSDFGDNQPQHF.